These 27 T cell receptor beta chains were all obtained from the same sample, sequenced in a study of cytomegalovirus exposure and HLA in healthy donors. PCR used 60 Vbeta primers and 13 Jbeta primers. Clones were read by immunoSEQ multiplex PCR, and TCRdb kept only the in-frame ones, dropping some. Among under 150,000 clones listed, around 60% were seen once. The sample comprised PBMCs. The receptors shown here come from a woman aged 40-49 years in good health and CMV-seropositive.

The chain uses TRBV27 and TRBJ2-1; 7 positions agree with TRBD1. J gave up 5 bases and V 5 bases, and 12 bases lay outside the gene matches. The CDR3 is made up of 16 amino acids. Per germline, CDR1 MNHEY and CDR2 SMNVEV (reference sequence). As DNA, the CDR3 is TGTGCCAGCAGTCCCCTGGACAGGAGGAACAACAATGAGCAGTTCTTC. It specifies CASSPLDRRNNNEQFF.

This chain links TRBV7-9 with TRBJ2-3, with D uncertain. The CDR3 extends over 14 amino acids. Germline V CDR1 and CDR2: SEHNR, FQNEAQ (reference sequence). Deletions cut 1 base from V and 0 bases from J, with 5 bases between. CDR3 nucleotides: TGTGCCAGCAGCTTAGGGCAGAGCACAGATACGCAGTATTTT. Protein sequence: CASSLGQSTDTQYF.

This clone turned up a few times. Relative to the germline gene, one junction end is altered; a read error may explain this. The chain couples TRBV7-7 to TRBJ2-7; D is ambiguous. The CDR3 totals 12 residues. CDR1 is SSHAT and CDR2 is FNYEAQ in the germline V gene (reference sequence). In DNA, the CDR3 is TGTGCTAGCAGTGATGGAGTAGGCGAGCAGTACTTC. Its translation is CASSDGVGEQYF.

This rearrangement joins TRBV7-7 to TRBJ2-1; 13 positions agree with TRBD2. The length of the CDR3 is 17 residues. The germline V gene encodes CDR1 SSHAT and CDR2 FNYEAQ (reference sequence). The trim removed 5 bases at V and 0 bases at J, leaving 4 bases unmatched. The CDR3: CASSAGTSGVSYNEQFF. Here the CDR3 DNA reads TGTGCCAGCAGCGCCGGGACTAGCGGGGTCTCCTACAATGAGCAGTTCTTC.

The chain recombines TRBV5-1 with TRBJ2-7, with D perhaps matching TRBD1 (5 bases). The germline V and J ends were trimmed by 3 bases and 6 bases, with 10 bases remaining between them. The CDR3 consists of 12 residues. Germline-derived CDR1 and CDR2 are SGHRS and YFSETQ. The CDR3 reads CASSYPGPEQYF. The CDR3 bases are TGCGCCAGCAGCTACCCAGGGCCCGAGCAGTACTTC.

The V call is TRBV28, the J call TRBJ2-7, with 9 bases that match TRBD1. V was pared by 2 bases and J by 4 bases, with 12 bases of the junction left unmatched. This CDR3 is 17 amino acids long. Per germline, CDR1 MDHEN and CDR2 SYDVKM. The CDR3, as DNA: TGTGCCAGCAGTTTAATCGGAGAGGGACAGGGAACGTACGAGCAGTACTTC. This sequence encodes CASSLIGEGQGTYEQYF. Full variable domain (outside the CDR3, taken from reference TRBV28 and TRBJ2-7): DVKVTQSSRYLVKRTGEKVFLECVQDMDHENMFWYRQDPGLGLRLIYFSYDVKMKEKGDIPEGYSVSREKKERFSLILESASTNQTSMYLCASSLIGEGQGTYEQYFGPGTRLTVT.

This chain connects TRBV19 to TRBJ2-5; D may be TRBD2 (5 bases). The V end was cut by 8 bases, the J end by 5 bases, with 6 bases between. Germline CDR1 and CDR2: LNHDA and SQIVND (reference sequence). The length of the CDR3 is 10 residues. The CDR3 region has the DNA TGTGCCAGTGGGGAGGAGACCCAGTACTTC. Translation: CASGEETQYF.

The chain employs TRBV5-4 and TRBJ1-6; tentatively, D is TRBD1 (5 bases). Germline-derived CDR1 and CDR2 are SGHNT and YYREEE (reference sequence). This CDR3 has 12 amino acids. V was pared by 1 base and J by 13 bases, with 9 bases between. CDR3 protein: CASSLQGYPLHF. CDR3 in DNA: TGTGCCAGCAGCTTGCAGGGCTACCCCCTCCACTTT. The variable domain in full, completed from reference TRBV5-4 and TRBJ1-6, reads ETGVTQSPTHLIKTRGQQVTLRCSSQSGHNTVSWYQQALGQGPQFIFQYYREEENGRGNFPPRFSGLQFPNYSSELNVNALELDDSALYLCASSLQGYPLHFGNGTRLTVT.

The gene calls are TRBV5-1 and TRBJ2-1, with 9 bases aligning to TRBD1. The trim removed 4 bases at V and 0 bases at J, leaving 2 bases unmatched. The CDR3 sequence is 15 residues long. The germline V gene encodes CDR1 SGHRS and CDR2 YFSETQ. CDR3 residues: CASSPQGASYNEQFF. Written as DNA, the CDR3 is TGCGCCAGCAGCCCACAGGGGGCCTCCTACAATGAGCAGTTCTTC.

This chain uses TRBV14 with TRBJ1-2, with 8 bases lining up with TRBD1. V lost 4 bases and J lost 6; bases outside the gene matches: 7. The CDR3 runs 14 residues. Germline values: CDR1 SGHDN, CDR2 FVKESK. The CDR3 nucleotides read TGTGCCAGCAGCCGTGGACAGGGTAGGGATGGCTACACCTTC. Its translation is CASSRGQGRDGYTF.

J is TRBJ1-1 and V is TRBV6-1; D is unresolved. Germline V gene sequence: CDR1 MNHNS, CDR2 SASEGT. The CDR3 runs 16 residues. Trimming pared 5 bases from V and 3 bases from J, leaving 19 bases between. CDR3: CASSKGATERDTEAFF. The CDR3 DNA is TGTGCCAGCAGTAAAGGAGCCACAGAGCGGGACACTGAAGCTTTCTTT.

The gene calls are TRBV7-2 and TRBJ1-2, with TRBD1 identical over 9 bases. This CDR3 is built from 13 residues. Per germline, CDR1 SGHTA and CDR2 FQGNSA. Unmatched junction bases numbered 5, after V lost 5 bases and J lost 7 bases. The CDR3 spells CASSARQGGGYTF. CDR3 in DNA: TGTGCCAGCAGCGCCCGACAGGGGGGTGGCTACACCTTC.

Notes on this clone: The same CDR3 also results from other DNA sequences found in this sample. CDR3 sequence: CASSLHLAGGPYEQYF. The CDR3 region has the DNA TGTGCCAGCAGTTTACATCTAGCGGGGGGACCCTACGAGCAGTACTTC. V gene TRBV27 combines with J gene TRBJ2-7, with TRBD2 identical over 11 bases. Trimming removed 2 bases from V and 2 bases from J; junction bases left unmatched: 5. This CDR3 region has 16 residues. In germline, CDR1 is MNHEY, CDR2 SMNVEV (reference sequence).

The V and J genes are TRBV6-5 and TRBJ2-3; D remains unclear. Germline loops: CDR1 MNHEY, CDR2 SVGAGI. The CDR3 has 16 amino acids. The ends were cut back, 0 bases at V and 3 bases at J, with 13 bases in the middle. DNA of the CDR3: TGTGCCAGCAGTTACTCGAAGCGTTCCCTAACAGATACGCAGTATTTT. Amino acid sequence: CASSYSKRSLTDTQYF.

V usage is TRBV5-4 and J usage is TRBJ2-1; D not certain. Trimming left V 4 bases short and J 6 bases short, with 11 bases between. The CDR3 totals 13 residues. Looked up from germline, CDR1 is SGHNT and CDR2 is YYREEE (reference sequence). CDR3 in DNA: TGTGCCAGCAGCGCCGGGTTCACCAATGAGCAGTTCTTC. Protein: CASSAGFTNEQFF.

The chain couples TRBV27 to TRBJ2-5; TRBD1 is a possible D gene (6 bases). V shed 5 bases and J shed 2 bases, with 12 bases lying between them. The CDR3 extends over 14 amino acids. Looked up from germline, CDR1 is MNHEY and CDR2 is SMNVEV (reference sequence). The CDR3 spells CASSTGLDQETQYF. CDR3 DNA: TGTGCCAGCAGTACAGGGTTGGATCAAGAGACCCAGTACTTC.

This clone showed up just a few times. The V gene is TRBV29-1, the J gene TRBJ2-1; 8 bases are a match to TRBD2. Germline loops: CDR1 SQVTM, CDR2 ANQGSEA. With 7 bases clipped from V and 0 bases from J, the junction kept 8 bases outside the gene matches. The CDR3 covers 15 residues. Here the CDR3 reads CSGRSGGSSYNEQFF. CDR3 nucleotides: TGCAGCGGGCGCTCGGGGGGGAGCTCCTACAATGAGCAGTTCTTC.

V usage is TRBV29-1 and J usage is TRBJ2-1; the match to TRBD1 covers 9 bases. Per germline, CDR1 SQVTM and CDR2 ANQGSEA. The trim removed 7 bases at V and 4 bases at J, leaving 5 bases unmatched. There are 13 residues in the CDR3. CDR3 amino acids: CSAPGQGYNEQFF. CDR3 in DNA: TGCAGCGCTCCGGGACAGGGATACAATGAGCAGTTCTTC.

The chain recombines TRBV7-7 with TRBJ2-1, with 7 bases matching TRBD2. J was trimmed by 10 bases and V by 2 bases; bases with no gene match: 11. The CDR3 sequence is 15 residues long. CDR1 is SSHAT and CDR2 is FNYEAQ in the germline V gene (reference sequence). The CDR3 loop is CASSLLAGDFSEQFF. In DNA, the CDR3 is TGTGCCAGCAGCTTACTTGCGGGAGACTTCTCCGAGCAGTTCTTC.

This CDR3 is CASSLSGLNTEAFF. In DNA form, the CDR3 reads TGCGCCAGCAGCTTGAGCGGCTTGAACACTGAAGCTTTCTTT. V and J are TRBV5-1 and TRBJ1-1; no firm D call. V gave up 1 base and J gave up 0 bases, with 7 bases separating them. CDR3 length: 14 residues. Germline CDR1 SGHRS, CDR2 YFSETQ.

V usage is TRBV4-3 and J usage is TRBJ1-3; 8 positions agree with TRBD1. J was trimmed by 3 bases and V by 5 bases; bases with no gene match: 6. The CDR3 spans 15 residues. CDR1 and CDR2 from the germline V gene are LGHNA and YSLEER. The CDR3 protein is CASSGYRGVGNTIYF. In DNA form, the CDR3 reads TGCGCCAGCAGCGGATACAGGGGGGTTGGAAACACCATATATTTT.

The rearrangement uses TRBV6-1 and TRBJ1-2, with TRBD1 identical over 8 bases. Germline V gives CDR1 MNHNS, CDR2 SASEGT. The CDR3 covers 14 residues. Unmatched junction bases numbered 5, after V lost 3 bases and J lost 5 bases. CDR3 protein: CASSDPWTGYGYTF. The CDR3 DNA reads TGTGCCAGCAGTGACCCCTGGACAGGGTATGGCTACACCTTC.

The CDR3, as DNA: TGCGCCAGCAGCTTGGGGCGGACTCGGGGCGAGCAGTACTTC. Protein: CASSLGRTRGEQYF. The genes are TRBV5-1 and TRBJ2-7, with a tentative D call TRBD2 (5 bases). V lost 0 bases to trimming and J lost 6 bases, with 13 bases between them. This CDR3 spans 14 amino acids. Germline CDR1 is SGHRS and CDR2 is YFSETQ. The variable domain in full, with the rest retrieved from reference TRBV5-1 and TRBJ2-7, is KAGVTQTPRYLIKTRGQQVTLSCSPISGHRSVSWYQQTPGQGLQFLFEYFSETQRNKGNFPGRFSGRQFSNSRSEMNVSTLELGDSALYLCASSLGRTRGEQYFGPGTRLTVT.

This clone was seen a single time. The chain carries TRBV18 and TRBJ1-5; D gene unclear. The CDR3 length is 14 residues. Trimming shortened V by 5 bases and J by 3 bases, and 11 bases separated the two germline ends. Germline loops: CDR1 KGHSH, CDR2 LQKENI. The CDR3: CASSTARVNQPQHF. As DNA, the CDR3 is TGTGCCAGCTCAACGGCCCGGGTCAATCAGCCCCAGCATTTT.

The rearrangement joins TRBV27 to TRBJ2-7, with D unclear. Trimming stripped 2 bases from V and 3 bases from J, with 8 bases between. The CDR3 sequence is 13 residues long. The germline CDR1 and CDR2 sequences are MNHEY and SMNVEV (reference sequence). DNA of the CDR3: TGTGCCAGCAGTTTAAGACAAGACTACGAGCAGTACTTC. Residues: CASSLRQDYEQYF.

The chain recombines TRBV28 with TRBJ1-5; TRBD1 aligns across 7 bases. The germline V gene has CDR1 MDHEN and CDR2 SYDVKM. This CDR3 is built from 15 residues. V lost 3 bases, J lost 0 bases, and 2 bases stayed unmatched. The CDR3 reads CASSLGQISNQPQHF. The CDR3 DNA is TGTGCCAGCAGTTTGGGACAGATTAGCAATCAGCCCCAGCATTTT.

This chain joins TRBV27 and TRBJ2-4; tentatively, D is TRBD1 (6 bases). The germline gives CDR1 MNHEY, CDR2 SMNVEV (reference sequence). The CDR3 extends over 17 amino acids. Trimming cost V 4 bases and J 1 base, with 17 bases left between them. The CDR3 sequence is CASSSVTWGPAKNIQYF. The DNA for the CDR3 is TGTGCCAGCAGTTCGGTTACCTGGGGGCCGGCCAAAAACATTCAGTACTTC.